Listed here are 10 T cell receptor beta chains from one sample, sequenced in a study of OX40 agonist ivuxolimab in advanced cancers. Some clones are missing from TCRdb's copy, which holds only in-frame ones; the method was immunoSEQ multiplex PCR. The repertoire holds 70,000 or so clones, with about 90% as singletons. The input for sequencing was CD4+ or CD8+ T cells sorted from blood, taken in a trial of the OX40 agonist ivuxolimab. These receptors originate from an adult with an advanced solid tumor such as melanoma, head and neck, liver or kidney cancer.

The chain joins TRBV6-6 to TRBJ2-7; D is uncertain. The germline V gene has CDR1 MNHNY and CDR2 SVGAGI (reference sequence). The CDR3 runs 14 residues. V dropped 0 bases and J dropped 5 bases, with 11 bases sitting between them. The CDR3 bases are TGTGCCAGCAGTTACTCGCTGGGAACCGACGAGCAGTACTTC. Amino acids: CASSYSLGTDEQYF.

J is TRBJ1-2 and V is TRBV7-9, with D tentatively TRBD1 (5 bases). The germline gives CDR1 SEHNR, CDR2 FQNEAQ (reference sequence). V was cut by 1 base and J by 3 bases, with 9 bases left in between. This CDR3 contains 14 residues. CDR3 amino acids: CASSLDQGYYGYTF. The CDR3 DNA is TGTGCCAGCAGCTTAGATCAGGGCTACTATGGCTACACCTTC.

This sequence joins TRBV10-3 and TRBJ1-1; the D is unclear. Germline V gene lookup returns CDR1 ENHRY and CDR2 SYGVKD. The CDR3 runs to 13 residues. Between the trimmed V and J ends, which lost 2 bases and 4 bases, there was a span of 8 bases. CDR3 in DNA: TGTGCCATCAGTGAGCGGGGAGGCACTGAAGCTTTCTTT. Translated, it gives CAISERGGTEAFF.

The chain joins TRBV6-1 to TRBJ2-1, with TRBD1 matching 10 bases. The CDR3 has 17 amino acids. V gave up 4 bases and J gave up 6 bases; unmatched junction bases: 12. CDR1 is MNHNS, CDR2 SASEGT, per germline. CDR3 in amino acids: CASSAATGTGESNEQFF. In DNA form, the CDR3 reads TGTGCCAGCAGTGCAGCAACCGGGACAGGGGAAAGCAATGAGCAGTTCTTC.

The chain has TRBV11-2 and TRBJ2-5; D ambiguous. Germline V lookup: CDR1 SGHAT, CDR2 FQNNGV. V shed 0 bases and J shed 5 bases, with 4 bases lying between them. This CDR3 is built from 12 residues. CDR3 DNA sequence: TGTGCCAGCAGCTTAGATCTCGAGACCCAGTACTTC. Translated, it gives CASSLDLETQYF.

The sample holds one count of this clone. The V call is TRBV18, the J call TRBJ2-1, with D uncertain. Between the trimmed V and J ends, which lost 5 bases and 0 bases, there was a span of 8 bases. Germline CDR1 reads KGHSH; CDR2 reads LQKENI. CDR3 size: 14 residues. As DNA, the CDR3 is TGTGCCAGCTCAACCCTTTCCTCCTACAATGAGCAGTTCTTC. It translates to CASSTLSSYNEQFF.

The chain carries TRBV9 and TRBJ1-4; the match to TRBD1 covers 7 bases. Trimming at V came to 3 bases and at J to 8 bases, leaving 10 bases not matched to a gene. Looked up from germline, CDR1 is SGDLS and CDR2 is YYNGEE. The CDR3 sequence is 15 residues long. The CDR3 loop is CASSAAAGQLEKLFF. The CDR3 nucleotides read TGTGCCAGCAGCGCTGCAGCGGGACAGCTGGAAAAACTGTTTTTT.

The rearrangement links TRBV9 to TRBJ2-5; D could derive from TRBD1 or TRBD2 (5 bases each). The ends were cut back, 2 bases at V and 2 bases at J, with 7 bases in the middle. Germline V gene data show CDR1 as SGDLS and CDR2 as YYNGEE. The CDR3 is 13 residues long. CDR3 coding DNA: TGTGCCAGCAGCGTGGGACCTCAAGAGACCCAGTACTTC. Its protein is CASSVGPQETQYF.

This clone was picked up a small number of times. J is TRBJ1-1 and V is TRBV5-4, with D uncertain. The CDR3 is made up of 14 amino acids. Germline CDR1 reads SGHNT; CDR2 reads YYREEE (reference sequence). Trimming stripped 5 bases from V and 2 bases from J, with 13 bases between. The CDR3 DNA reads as TGTGCCAGCAGGGTCGGAACGGTAAACACTGAAGCTTTCTTT. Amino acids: CASRVGTVNTEAFF.

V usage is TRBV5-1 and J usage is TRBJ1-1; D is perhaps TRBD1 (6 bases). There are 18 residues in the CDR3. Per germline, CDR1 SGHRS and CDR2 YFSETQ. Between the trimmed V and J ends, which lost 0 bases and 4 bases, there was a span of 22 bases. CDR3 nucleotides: TGCGCCAGCAGCTTGGAAGGTCAGACCGAGGGGGGAAGCACTGAAGCTTTCTTT. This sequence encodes CASSLEGQTEGGSTEAFF. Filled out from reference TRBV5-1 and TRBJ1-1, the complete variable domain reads KAGVTQTPRYLIKTRGQQVTLSCSPISGHRSVSWYQQTPGQGLQFLFEYFSETQRNKGNFPGRFSGRQFSNSRSEMNVSTLELGDSALYLCASSLEGQTEGGSTEAFFGQGTRLTVV.